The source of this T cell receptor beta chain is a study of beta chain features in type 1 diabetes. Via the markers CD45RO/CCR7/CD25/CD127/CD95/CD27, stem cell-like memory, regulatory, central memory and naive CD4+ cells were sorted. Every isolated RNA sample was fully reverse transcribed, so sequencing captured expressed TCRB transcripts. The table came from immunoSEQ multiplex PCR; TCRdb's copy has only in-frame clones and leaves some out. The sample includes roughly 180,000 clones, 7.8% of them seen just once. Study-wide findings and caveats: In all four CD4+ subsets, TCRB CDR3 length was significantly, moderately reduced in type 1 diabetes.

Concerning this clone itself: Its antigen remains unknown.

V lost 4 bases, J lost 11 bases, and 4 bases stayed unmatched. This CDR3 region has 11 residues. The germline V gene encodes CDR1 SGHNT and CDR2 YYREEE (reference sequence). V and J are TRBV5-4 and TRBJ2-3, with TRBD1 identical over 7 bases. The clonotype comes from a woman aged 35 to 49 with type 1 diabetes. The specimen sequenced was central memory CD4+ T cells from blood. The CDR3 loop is CASSQQGMQYF. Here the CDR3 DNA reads TGTGCCAGCAGCCAACAGGGGATGCAGTATTTT.